Presented here are 27 T cell receptor beta chains from one specimen sequenced in a study of control samples from healthy donors and cancer patients. Profiled with immunoSEQ multiplex PCR; TCRdb holds only in-frame clones, not every one. The sample records about 83,000 clones, about nine tenths being singletons. What was sequenced was blood. All receptors derive from a man aged 50-59 years in good health.

V is TRBV7-2 and J is TRBJ1-1; D uncertain. This CDR3 is 15 amino acids long. The V and J ends lost 1 base and 2 bases respectively, with 11 bases between them. From germline, CDR1 is SGHTA and CDR2 FQGNSA. CDR3 protein: CASSLVWPANTEAFF. Written as DNA, the CDR3 is TGTGCCAGCAGCTTAGTGTGGCCAGCCAACACTGAAGCTTTCTTT.

This clone has just one count. The chain couples TRBV5-1 to TRBJ2-7; D is uncertain. This CDR3 is 14 amino acids long. The germline V gene encodes CDR1 SGHRS and CDR2 YFSETQ. Trimming took off 3 bases at V and 2 bases at J, with 12 bases between the two ends. In DNA, the CDR3 is TGCGCCAGCAGCTCGGGTAGGATCACCTACGAGCAGTACTTC. Its protein is CASSSGRITYEQYF.

The V gene is TRBV19, the J gene TRBJ1-1, with 7 nucleotides matching TRBD1. The length of the CDR3 is 16 residues. V was pared by 0 bases and J by 8 bases, with 12 bases of the junction left unmatched. CDR1 LNHDA and CDR2 SQIVND come from the germline V gene (reference sequence). CDR3 in amino acids: CASSIDRTTRQGEAFF. The DNA of the CDR3 is TGTGCCAGTAGTATAGATCGGACGACCAGACAGGGAGAAGCTTTCTTT. Looking up the rest from reference TRBV19 and TRBJ1-1 gives the full variable domain: DGGITQSPKYLFRKEGQNVTLSCEQNLNHDAMYWYRQDPGQGLRLIYYSQIVNDFQKGDIAEGYSVSREKKESFPLTVTSAQKNPTAFYLCASSIDRTTRQGEAFFGQGTRLTVV.

This clone was picked up one time. The genes are TRBV2 and TRBJ1-3; D may be TRBD1 (6 bases). Germline-derived CDR1 and CDR2 are SNHLY and FYNNEI. V lost 5 bases and J lost 7, with 21 bases in between. The CDR3 runs to 16 residues. CDR3 sequence reads: CASSKGGKGQRNTIYF. DNA for the CDR3: TGTGCCAGCAGTAAGGGAGGGAAAGGACAGAGGAACACCATATATTTT.

This chain uses TRBV6-2 or TRBV6-3 with TRBJ2-2; D is perhaps TRBD2 (6 bases). V gave up 6 bases and J gave up 1 base, with 27 bases separating them. This CDR3 is built from 20 residues. Germline CDR1 and CDR2: MNHEY and SVGEGT. The CDR3 nucleotides are TGTGCCAGCAGCACGGCCCGCGGGACTTTTAGTTCTAAGAACACCGGGGAGCTGTTTTTT. Translation: CASSTARGTFSSKNTGELFF.

This clone was counted a few times. The rearrangement uses TRBV4-3 and TRBJ2-7; D not certain. V lost 0 bases and J 4 bases, leaving 7 bases between the germline ends. Germline V gene sequence: CDR1 LGHNA, CDR2 YSLEER. The CDR3 length is 13 residues. CDR3 region: CASSQDLVYEQYF. CDR3 bases: TGCGCCAGCAGCCAAGATCTCGTGTACGAGCAGTACTTC.

This chain uses TRBV14 with TRBJ1-2; D remains ambiguous. The CDR3 is made up of 14 amino acids. The ends were cut back, 5 bases at V and 3 bases at J, with 13 bases in the middle. Germline V gives CDR1 SGHDN, CDR2 FVKESK. As DNA, the CDR3 is TGTGCCAGCAGCACAAATAAGTACTACTATGGCTACACCTTC. It yields the protein CASSTNKYYYGYTF.

The CDR3 DNA reads as TGTGCCAGCAGCCCGGGGGCAGGGAATCAGCCCCAGCATTTT. The encoded protein is CASSPGAGNQPQHF. The J gene is TRBJ1-5, the V gene TRBV7-2, with TRBD1 as a possible D gene (6 bases). CDR1 and CDR2 (germline): SGHTA, FQGNSA. V shed 5 bases and J shed 4 bases, with 12 bases lying between them. The CDR3 contains 14 residues.

The V gene is TRBV12-5, the J gene TRBJ1-1; TRBD1 might be the D (5 bases). The germline V and J ends were trimmed by 6 bases and 2 bases, with 16 bases remaining between them. This CDR3 is built from 15 residues. Germline V lookup: CDR1 LGHNT, CDR2 FRNRAP. CDR3 nucleotide sequence: TGTGCTAGTGGACTTGCAACCGGGGACAACACTGAAGCTTTCTTT. Protein: CASGLATGDNTEAFF.

The V gene is TRBV19, the J gene TRBJ2-7, with 11 bases that match TRBD1. This CDR3 spans 13 amino acids. V trimming: 8 bases; J trimming: 4 bases; junction bases outside the gene matches: 4. Germline CDR1 and CDR2: LNHDA and SQIVND (reference sequence). CDR3: CASGDRGMYEQYF. CDR3 in DNA: TGTGCCAGTGGGGACAGGGGGATGTACGAGCAGTACTTC.

The V and J genes are TRBV7-6 and TRBJ2-2, with TRBD2 matching 8 bases. CDR1 SGHVS and CDR2 FNYEAQ come from the germline V gene. Unmatched junction bases numbered 3, after V lost 0 bases and J lost 6 bases. CDR3 length: 15 amino acids. The CDR3 sequence is CASSLAPGGAGELFF. In DNA form, the CDR3 reads TGTGCCAGCAGCTTAGCTCCCGGGGGGGCCGGGGAGCTGTTTTTT.

This clone was seen only once. The V and J genes are TRBV11-3 and TRBJ2-2, with D possibly TRBD1 on 5 matching bases. CDR1 SGHNT and CDR2 YENEEA come from the germline V gene. V lost 8 bases, J lost 4 bases, and 11 bases lay in between. The CDR3 has 13 residues. This CDR3 is CASASTVTGELFF. CDR3 in DNA: TGTGCCAGCGCCTCGACAGTCACCGGGGAGCTGTTTTTT.

The chain couples TRBV9 to TRBJ2-3; D is unclear. CDR1 is SGDLS, CDR2 YYNGEE, per germline. V was clipped by 0 bases and J by 6 bases, with 8 bases between them. The CDR3 length is 13 residues. The CDR3 sequence is CASSVEGLDTQYF. DNA of the CDR3: TGTGCCAGCAGCGTAGAGGGCCTGGATACGCAGTATTTT.

This clone has a single count. The chain uses TRBV4-1 and TRBJ1-6; perhaps TRBD1 as D (5 bases). Between the trimmed V and J ends, which lost 1 base and 9 bases, there was a span of 22 bases. The CDR3 contains 18 residues. Germline V gives CDR1 MGHRA, CDR2 YSYEKL. The CDR3 coding sequence is TGCGCCAGCAGCCAAGTAATATTAGACAGAATACGAGCTTCACCCCTCCACTTT. This codes for CASSQVILDRIRASPLHF.

This chain uses TRBV7-2 with TRBJ1-5; D is perhaps TRBD1 (6 bases). Germline V gene lookup returns CDR1 SGHTA and CDR2 FQGNSA. The CDR3 runs 14 residues. V gave up 3 bases and J gave up 4 bases, with 10 bases separating them. The CDR3 sequence is CASSFGQGNQPQHF. The CDR3 DNA follows: TGTGCCAGCAGCTTTGGGCAGGGGAATCAGCCCCAGCATTTT.

The chain has TRBV18 and TRBJ2-5; TRBD2 aligns across 8 bases. The J segment lost 3 bases and the V segment lost 3 bases, leaving 3 bases of the junction unmatched. There are 14 residues in the CDR3. Germline loops: CDR1 KGHSH, CDR2 LQKENI. CDR3 DNA sequence: TGTGCCAGCTCACCCCCGACTAGCGAAGAGACCCAGTACTTC. It translates to CASSPPTSEETQYF.

This clone showed up just once. The chain uses TRBV9 and TRBJ1-4; a weak D match, TRBD1 (5 bases). V gave up 3 bases and J gave up 4 bases, with 16 bases separating them. The CDR3 totals 16 residues. CDR1 is SGDLS, CDR2 YYNGEE, per germline. The chain's CDR3 is CASSAPEGALNEKLFF. CDR3 bases: TGTGCCAGCAGCGCCCCAGAAGGGGCCCTTAATGAAAAACTGTTTTTT.

This rearrangement joins TRBV5-4 to TRBJ1-5; 8 bases are a match to TRBD1. Germline CDR1 SGHNT, CDR2 YYREEE (reference sequence). CDR3 length: 15 residues. V trimming: 4 bases; J trimming: 2 bases; junction bases outside the gene matches: 5. Written as DNA, the CDR3 is TGTGCCAGCAGCGTTCAGGGGGCTGGCAATCAGCCCCAGCATTTT. This encodes CASSVQGAGNQPQHF.

The gene calls are TRBV7-2 and TRBJ2-2; 7 bases are a match to TRBD2. The CDR3 is made up of 15 amino acids. V trimming: 4 bases; J trimming: 0 bases; junction bases outside the gene matches: 2. The germline CDR1 and CDR2 sequences are SGHTA and FQGNSA. CDR3 residues: CASSSTSSNTGELFF. CDR3 nucleotide sequence: TGTGCCAGCAGCTCGACTAGCTCGAACACCGGGGAGCTGTTTTTT.

The chain employs TRBV12-5 and TRBJ1-1; D gene unclear. This CDR3 spans 13 amino acids. Germline V gene lookup returns CDR1 LGHNT and CDR2 FRNRAP. Between the trimmed V and J ends, which lost 2 bases and 1 base, there was a span of 5 bases. The CDR3 spells CASGLSGNTEAFF. As DNA, the CDR3 is TGTGCTAGTGGTTTGTCTGGGAACACTGAAGCTTTCTTT.

The count of this clone is one. The CDR3 spells CASSQGLAGAFSYEQYF. CDR3 DNA sequence: TGCGCCAGCAGCCAGGGACTAGCGGGGGCCTTCTCCTACGAGCAGTACTTC. The chain joins TRBV4-1 to TRBJ2-7; TRBD2 aligns across 14 bases. V trimming: 3 bases; J trimming: 0 bases; junction bases outside the gene matches: 4. The CDR3 length is 17 residues. Germline V lookup: CDR1 MGHRA, CDR2 YSYEKL.

V is TRBV7-9 and J is TRBJ1-4; TRBD1 might be the D (6 bases). CDR3 length equals 15 residues. V was shortened by 3 bases and J by 2 bases, with 10 bases between the two germline ends. Germline-derived CDR1 and CDR2 are SEHNR and FQNEAQ (reference sequence). DNA for the CDR3: TGTGCCAGCAGCTTCGGGGGGCCTACTAATGAAAAACTGTTTTTT. Its translation: CASSFGGPTNEKLFF.

Notes on this clone: Additional DNA sequences in this sample encode the identical CDR3. The chain couples TRBV5-6 to TRBJ1-6, with TRBD1 as a possible D gene (5 bases). V was cut by 0 bases and J by 9 bases, with 10 bases left in between. The CDR3 spans 14 residues. Germline lookup yields CDR1 SGHDT and CDR2 YYEEEE. CDR3 in amino acids: CASSLGQGSSPLHF. DNA for the CDR3: TGTGCCAGCAGCTTGGGTCAGGGATCTTCACCCCTCCACTTT. Combining the CDR3 with reference TRBV5-6 and TRBJ1-6 gives the whole variable domain DAGVTQSPTHLIKTRGQQVTLRCSPKSGHDTVSWYQQALGQGPQFIFQYYEEEERQRGNFPDRFSGHQFPNYSSELNVNALLLGDSALYLCASSLGQGSSPLHFGNGTRLTVT.

V usage is TRBV5-6 and J usage is TRBJ2-7; D not resolved. This CDR3 is built from 12 residues. The V gene lost 3 bases and the J gene lost 0 bases, with 4 bases spanning the gap. Germline V lookup: CDR1 SGHDT, CDR2 YYEEEE. For the CDR3, the DNA is TGTGCCAGCAGCTGGAGCTCCTACGAGCAGTACTTC. Protein: CASSWSSYEQYF.

This chain links TRBV7-2 with TRBJ2-7; 9 positions match TRBD2. The germline V gene encodes CDR1 SGHTA and CDR2 FQGNSA. Unmatched junction bases numbered 4, after V lost 1 base and J lost 0 bases. This CDR3 contains 16 residues. The CDR3, as DNA: TGTGCCAGCAGCTTAGTTCTAGCGGGGAGCTCCTACGAGCAGTACTTC. Encoded protein: CASSLVLAGSSYEQYF.

V gene TRBV5-4 combines with J gene TRBJ1-1; a possible D gene is TRBD1 (5 bases). This CDR3 contains 13 residues. V was trimmed by 0 bases and J by 5 bases, leaving 8 bases between them. Germline CDR1 is SGHNT and CDR2 is YYREEE (reference sequence). For the CDR3, the DNA is TGTGCCAGCAGCTTGGAGGGGAGTACTGAAGCTTTCTTT. It translates to CASSLEGSTEAFF.

This clone has just one count. The chain joins TRBV29-1 to TRBJ1-2, with TRBD1 as a possible D gene (5 bases). The CDR3 length is 13 residues. Germline values: CDR1 SQVTM, CDR2 ANQGSEA. The germline V and J ends were trimmed by 4 bases and 0 bases, with 9 bases remaining between them. The CDR3 DNA is TGCAGCGTTGCAGGGTTACCTAACTATGGCTACACCTTC. Amino acids: CSVAGLPNYGYTF.